This section outlines one T cell receptor beta chain sequence together with its context. Its antigen is still unknown. A much larger clone lies a single base off, so this may be a read error. Using a J-beta primer mix together with a sample-barcoded 5' primer, a second PCR was run for about 7 to 12 cycles. A tag from a template-switch adaptor with 12 random nucleotides marked each cDNA molecule. MiXCR was run by TCRdb on the 5' RACE reads, yielding one entry per CDR3 protein. Of about 720,000 distinct CDR3 sequences listed, around 25% are singletons. This sample is part of a study of blood T cells in healthy people across ages. Regarding the study as a whole: While age rose, TCR beta diversity per million T cells dropped in a roughly linear way.

CDR3 length: 14 amino acids. Per the germline V gene, CDR1 is DFQATT and CDR2 is SNEGSKA (reference sequence). These records were also assigned to another study, of T cells of mothers and their children. That paper adds: The sample comes from nine or ten healthy Caucasian donors: mothers and children. With unrelated pairs as the comparison, related mother-child pairs had a slightly higher overlap that was not significant.

The origin of this receptor is a boy between 10 and 17 years old in good health. The rearrangement uses TRBV20-1 and TRBJ2-1, with 7 bases that match TRBD1. The DNA matches TRBJ2-7 better at its end, which makes the J call doubtful. Source material: blood. The CDR3 nucleotides read TGCAGTGCCGAACGCTGGGACAGCTCCTACGAGCAGTACTTC. Amino acids: CSAERWDSSYEQYF.